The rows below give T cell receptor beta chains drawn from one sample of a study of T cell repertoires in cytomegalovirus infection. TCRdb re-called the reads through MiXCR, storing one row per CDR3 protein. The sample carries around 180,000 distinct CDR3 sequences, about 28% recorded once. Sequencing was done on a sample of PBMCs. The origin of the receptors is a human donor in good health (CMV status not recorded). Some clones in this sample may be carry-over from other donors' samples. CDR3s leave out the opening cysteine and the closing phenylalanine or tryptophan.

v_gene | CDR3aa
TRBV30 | AWSPGTVGNEQF
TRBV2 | ASRGPIPNTGELF
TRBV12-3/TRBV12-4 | ASSPAGSTEAF
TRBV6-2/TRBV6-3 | ASRETDTQY
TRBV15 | ATSTHSGPQH
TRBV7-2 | ASSPAASTQY
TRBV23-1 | ASSQWGQGLF
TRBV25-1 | ASTHTGTNNSPLH
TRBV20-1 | SAGPRDRDTGELF
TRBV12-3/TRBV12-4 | ASGRGEAF